A selection of T cell receptor beta chains follows, all from one sample in a study of blood T cell repertoires in COVID-19. The table came from immunoSEQ multiplex PCR; TCRdb's copy has only in-frame clones and leaves some out. The sample has some 70,000 clones, about nine tenths seen once. Sequencing input: peripheral blood. The receptors derive from a man aged 45-65 years with active COVID-19. Each CDR3 is given with its conserved first and last residue. The D gene is left open where the match is weak. Not all rows give a size; the values are once, few, many and, for expanded clones, a class.

DNA: TGTGCCAGCAATCGACAGGGGAACACTGAAGCTTTCTTT
CDR3: CASNRQGNTEAFF
D: TRBD1
size: -
J: TRBJ1-1
V: TRBV2

DNA: TGTGCCAGCAGCTTCGGACAGGACTACGAGCAGTACTTC
CDR3: CASSFGQDYEQYF
D: TRBD1
size: -
J: TRBJ2-7
V: TRBV11-3

DNA: TGTGCCAGCTCACCACGGGGTACAGGATTTGAGCAGTACTTC
CDR3: CASSPRGTGFEQYF
D: -
size: -
J: TRBJ2-7
V: TRBV18

DNA: TGTGCTAGCAGCCCAACACCGGGGACCGGGGAGCTGTTTTTT
CDR3: CASSPTPGTGELFF
D: -
size: once
J: TRBJ2-2
V: TRBV7-7

DNA: TGTGCCAGCTCACCAAGGGGGCCACCGGAGGGATCCGAATATGGCTACACCTTC
CDR3: CASSPRGPPEGSEYGYTF
D: TRBD1
size: -
J: TRBJ1-2
V: TRBV18

DNA: TGTGCCAGCAGCTTAGATTGGACTAGCGCTTCCACAGATACGCAGTATTTT
CDR3: CASSLDWTSASTDTQYF
D: TRBD2
size: -
J: TRBJ2-3
V: TRBV7-2

DNA: TGTGCCAGCAGCGAGAGGACAGGGATCAATTCACCCCTCCACTTT
CDR3: CASSERTGINSPLHF
D: TRBD1
size: -
J: TRBJ1-6
V: TRBV7-2

DNA: TGTGCCAGCAGTGAACGGGGGGCCACCGGGGAGCTGTTTTTT
CDR3: CASSERGATGELFF
D: -
size: -
J: TRBJ2-2
V: TRBV2

DNA: TGTGCCAGCAGCTCCCCAAGGGGCCACGAGCAGTACTTC
CDR3: CASSSPRGHEQYF
D: -
size: once
J: TRBJ2-7
V: TRBV11-2

DNA: TGTGCCAGCCGGGACAGCCTATTAGCCTACGAGCAGTACTTC
CDR3: CASRDSLLAYEQYF
D: TRBD1
size: -
J: TRBJ2-7
V: TRBV19

DNA: TGCAGCGTTGTTCTAACACGACGGGTATCCTACGAGCAGTACTTC
CDR3: CSVVLTRRVSYEQYF
D: -
size: once
J: TRBJ2-7
V: TRBV29-1

DNA: TGCGCCAGCAGCCGCCAGGTTGCAACTAATGAAAAACTGTTTTTT
CDR3: CASSRQVATNEKLFF
D: -
size: -
J: TRBJ1-4
V: TRBV4-3

DNA: TGTGCCAGCAGCCAAGATAACGACAGGAGCAATGAGCAGTTCTTC
CDR3: CASSQDNDRSNEQFF
D: -
size: -
J: TRBJ2-1
V: TRBV4-2

DNA: TGTGCCACCAGCCGAACTAGATTCAACACCGGGGAGCTGTTTTTT
CDR3: CATSRTRFNTGELFF
D: -
size: -
J: TRBJ2-2
V: TRBV24-1

DNA: TGTGCCAGCAGTGAAACAGGGGGTGGAAACACCATATATTTT
CDR3: CASSETGGGNTIYF
D: TRBD1
size: -
J: TRBJ1-3
V: TRBV6-1

DNA: TGTGCCGCCGGAGTTAACTATGGCTACACCTTC
CDR3: CAAGVNYGYTF
D: -
size: -
J: TRBJ1-2
V: TRBV6-6

DNA: TGTGCCAGCGCGCTAGCGGGGGGCCCGTCCTACAATGAGCAGTTCTTC
CDR3: CASALAGGPSYNEQFF
D: TRBD2
size: -
J: TRBJ2-1
V: TRBV7-9

DNA: TGTGCCAGCAGCTTGGACAGGGGGAGGTACAATGAGCAGTTCTTC
CDR3: CASSLDRGRYNEQFF
D: TRBD1
size: -
J: TRBJ2-1
V: TRBV7-7

DNA: TGTGCCAGCAGGGACAGGATTGCCAAAAACATTCAGTACTTC
CDR3: CASRDRIAKNIQYF
D: TRBD1
size: -
J: TRBJ2-4
V: TRBV6-5

DNA: TGTGCCAGCAGCATAGGGGTTACCGGCGAGCAGTACTTC
CDR3: CASSIGVTGEQYF
D: -
size: -
J: TRBJ2-7
V: TRBV5-6

DNA: TGCGCCAGCAGCCAAGGGACAGGGGGCGCGAAAGAGACCCAGTACTTC
CDR3: CASSQGTGGAKETQYF
D: TRBD1
size: -
J: TRBJ2-5
V: TRBV4-3

DNA: TGCGCCAGCAGCCACGGACTAGCGGACTACAATGAGCAGTTCTTC
CDR3: CASSHGLADYNEQFF
D: TRBD2
size: -
J: TRBJ2-1
V: TRBV5-1

DNA: TGTGCCTGGAGCCAGGGGGCCAAAAACATTCAGTACTTC
CDR3: CAWSQGAKNIQYF
D: -
size: -
J: TRBJ2-4
V: TRBV30

DNA: TGTGCCAGCAGCCAACGGACAGGGCTTTCTTCACCCCTCCACTTT
CDR3: CASSQRTGLSSPLHF
D: TRBD1
size: -
J: TRBJ1-6
V: TRBV7-3

DNA: TGTGCCAGCTCACCGGACAGAAACTACAATGAGCAGTTCTTC
CDR3: CASSPDRNYNEQFF
D: -
size: -
J: TRBJ2-1
V: TRBV18

DNA: TGTGCCAGCAGAGCACTAGCGGGAGAGGGAGAAGAGACCCAGTACTTC
CDR3: CASRALAGEGEETQYF
D: TRBD2
size: -
J: TRBJ2-5
V: TRBV2

DNA: TGTGCCAGCAGCTTGGCGGGTCGTGGTAGAACTGAAGCTTTCTTT
CDR3: CASSLAGRGRTEAFF
D: -
size: -
J: TRBJ1-1
V: TRBV5-8

DNA: TGCGCCACACGCGTGACAGGGGCGCTACAAGAGACCCAGTACTTC
CDR3: CATRVTGALQETQYF
D: TRBD1
size: -
J: TRBJ2-5
V: TRBV5-1

DNA: TGTGCCAGCAGCTTGATTGCCGGGAGGAAGTACGAGCAGTACTTC
CDR3: CASSLIAGRKYEQYF
D: TRBD2
size: -
J: TRBJ2-7
V: TRBV5-6

DNA: TGCGCCAGCAGCCTCCAGGAGAGGGGTGAAGGGGGCGGCTACACCTTC
CDR3: CASSLQERGEGGGYTF
D: TRBD1
size: -
J: TRBJ1-2
V: TRBV4-1

DNA: TGTGCCAGCAGCTCCCGGGGAGGACGGGGGACTGAAGCTTTCTTT
CDR3: CASSSRGGRGTEAFF
D: -
size: -
J: TRBJ1-1
V: TRBV7-8

DNA: TGTGCCAGTAGAAAAAGGGCGGGACAGGAGTCCTACGAGCAGTACTTC
CDR3: CASRKRAGQESYEQYF
D: TRBD1
size: -
J: TRBJ2-7
V: TRBV19

DNA: TGTGCCAGCAACACAGGCTTTGGGGGCGGCGTCTATGGCTACACCTTC
CDR3: CASNTGFGGGVYGYTF
D: -
size: -
J: TRBJ1-2
V: TRBV2